This passage covers 14 T cell receptor beta chains from one sample sequenced in a study of T cell responses to AZD1222 COVID-19 vaccine (dated by TCRdb to the early 2020s). Explained via the paper, the time point label denotes: about 28 days (+/-7) after the second vaccine dose. Library preparation employed the immunoSEQ multiplex PCR assay. The table comes from immuneACCESS by way of TCRdb, which keeps in-frame sequences with V and J called. Part of the clones is missing from these tables; in studies checked, under half for an unresolved V gene and the rest for unknown reasons. The sample includes roughly 110,000 clones, with 90% observed a single time. The top ten hold around 8% of the sample. Sequences were derived from peripheral blood, sampled 28 days after the second AZD1222 dose. The receptors come from an adult who received the AZD1222 COVID-19 vaccine.

The chain employs TRBV7-8 and TRBJ1-4; 7 bases fit TRBD1. The CDR3 runs 13 residues. Looked up from germline, CDR1 is SGHVS and CDR2 is FQNEAQ. Unmatched junction bases numbered 3, after V lost 3 bases and J lost 8 bases. The CDR3 DNA reads as TGTGCCAGCAGCTTCCAGGGGGGAGAAAAACTGTTTTTT. It is translated as CASSFQGGEKLFF.

A remark on this clone: This same CDR3 is encoded by further DNA sequences in the sample. This chain links TRBV18 with TRBJ2-7; D might be TRBD1 (6 bases). Germline CDR1 and CDR2: KGHSH and LQKENI. The CDR3 totals 12 residues. V was cut by 3 bases and J by 4 bases, with 7 bases left in between. CDR3 nucleotide sequence: TGTGCCAGCTCACCGGACAGTTACGAGCAGTACTTC. Its protein product is CASSPDSYEQYF.

This chain connects TRBV7-2 to TRBJ1-5; no firm D call. In germline, CDR1 is SGHTA, CDR2 FQGNSA. Trimming shortened V by 1 base and J by 3 bases, and 7 bases separated the two germline ends. CDR3 length: 14 amino acids. For the CDR3, the DNA is TGTGCCAGCAGCTTAGGGGGTATCAATCAGCCCCAGCATTTT. As protein: CASSLGGINQPQHF.

The rearrangement uses TRBV5-5 and TRBJ1-5; 7 bases line up with TRBD1. Per germline, CDR1 SGHKS and CDR2 YYEKEE (reference sequence). The CDR3 covers 17 residues. The ends lost 1 base at V and 1 base at J; junction bases unmatched: 8. CDR3 in DNA: TGTGCCAGCAGCTTGTATGTCTCAGGGGGGAGCAATCAGCCCCAGCATTTT. This encodes CASSLYVSGGSNQPQHF.

V is TRBV11-2 and J is TRBJ1-2, with D uncertain. The CDR3 loop spans 15 amino acids. From germline, CDR1 is SGHAT and CDR2 FQNNGV. Trimming shortened V by 6 bases and J by 4 bases, and 18 bases separated the two germline ends. For the CDR3, the DNA is TGTGCCAGCAGTCCCTCGTCGCAGACTCTCTATGGCTACACCTTC. Its protein is CASSPSSQTLYGYTF. Together with reference TRBV11-2 and TRBJ1-2, the CDR3 gives the full variable domain: EAGVAQSPRYKIIEKRQSVAFWCNPISGHATLYWYQQILGQGPKLLIQFQNNGVVDDSQLPKDRFSAERLKGVDSTLKIQPAKLEDSAVYLCASSPSSQTLYGYTFGSGTRLTVV.

J is TRBJ1-2 and V is TRBV9; 9 bases are shared with TRBD1. The V segment lost 3 bases and the J segment 5 bases; nucleotides outside the gene matches: 8. This CDR3 region has 15 residues. Germline CDR1 is SGDLS and CDR2 is YYNGEE. The CDR3 coding sequence is TGTGCCAGCAGCGGACCGGGACAGGGACATTATGGCTACACCTTC. Protein product: CASSGPGQGHYGYTF.

The V and J genes are TRBV19 and TRBJ2-3, with D tentatively TRBD1 or TRBD2 (5 bases each). With 8 bases removed from V and 4 bases from J, the gap between germline ends came to 13 bases. Germline-derived CDR1 and CDR2 are LNHDA and SQIVND (reference sequence). This CDR3 contains 13 residues. CDR3 coding DNA: TGTGCCAGTTCAACCGGGGCGGCAGATACGCAGTATTTT. Its protein is CASSTGAADTQYF.

V usage is TRBV6-4 and J usage is TRBJ2-6; no firm D call. CDR3 length: 14 amino acids. Trimming cost V 2 bases and J 3 bases, with 5 bases left between them. Germline CDR1 and CDR2: MRHNA and SNTAGT. The DNA of the CDR3 is TGTGCCAGCAGTGACAGGGTTGGGGCCAACGTCCTGACTTTC. It is translated as CASSDRVGANVLTF.

The CDR3 region is CASSQVGTDTQYF. In nucleotides, the CDR3 is TGCGCCAGCAGCCAAGTGGGGACAGATACGCAGTATTTT. The chain uses TRBV4-3 and TRBJ2-3; unclear D gene. V lost 1 base to trimming and J lost 3 bases, with 5 bases between them. Germline V gene lookup returns CDR1 LGHNA and CDR2 YSLEER. The CDR3 extends over 13 amino acids.

The V gene is TRBV7-3, the J gene TRBJ1-1; D remains unclear. Germline V gives CDR1 SGHTA, CDR2 FQGTGA. The CDR3 contains 13 residues. Between the trimmed V and J ends, which lost 3 bases and 0 bases, there was a span of 5 bases. The CDR3, as DNA: TGTGCCAGCAGCTTTACGATGAACACTGAAGCTTTCTTT. This sequence encodes CASSFTMNTEAFF.

This chain joins TRBV19 and TRBJ1-5; a possible D gene is TRBD1 (6 bases). In germline, CDR1 is LNHDA, CDR2 SQIVND (reference sequence). The V end lost 3 bases, the J end lost 0 bases, and 12 bases lay between the germline ends. This CDR3 spans 16 amino acids. Here the CDR3 DNA reads TGTGCCAGTAGTATGCGGACAGCCTATAGCAATCAGCCCCAGCATTTT. It codes for CASSMRTAYSNQPQHF.

Remarks on this clone: Other DNA sequences within the sample encode an identical CDR3. V usage is TRBV12-3 or TRBV12-4 and J usage is TRBJ1-5; unclear D gene. The CDR3 consists of 12 residues. V was trimmed by 3 bases and J by 1 base, leaving 1 base between them. The CDR3: CASSFSNQPQHF. CDR3 bases: TGTGCCAGCAGTTTCAGCAATCAGCCCCAGCATTTT.

The chain is built from TRBV7-2 and TRBJ1-5; D ambiguous. The CDR3 runs 14 residues. From germline, CDR1 is SGHTA and CDR2 FQGNSA. V gave up 0 bases and J gave up 3 bases, with 6 bases separating them. CDR3 DNA sequence: TGTGCCAGCAGCTTAGCAGGGTACAATCAGCCCCAGCATTTT. It is translated as CASSLAGYNQPQHF.

The J gene is TRBJ1-2, the V gene TRBV5-8, with D uncertain. Germline V gene sequence: CDR1 SGHTS, CDR2 YDEGEE. Trimming shortened V by 0 bases and J by 8 bases, and 8 bases separated the two germline ends. The CDR3 runs 12 residues. The CDR3 loop reads CASSLGRAGYTF. CDR3 in DNA: TGTGCCAGCAGCTTGGGGCGCGCGGGCTACACCTTC.